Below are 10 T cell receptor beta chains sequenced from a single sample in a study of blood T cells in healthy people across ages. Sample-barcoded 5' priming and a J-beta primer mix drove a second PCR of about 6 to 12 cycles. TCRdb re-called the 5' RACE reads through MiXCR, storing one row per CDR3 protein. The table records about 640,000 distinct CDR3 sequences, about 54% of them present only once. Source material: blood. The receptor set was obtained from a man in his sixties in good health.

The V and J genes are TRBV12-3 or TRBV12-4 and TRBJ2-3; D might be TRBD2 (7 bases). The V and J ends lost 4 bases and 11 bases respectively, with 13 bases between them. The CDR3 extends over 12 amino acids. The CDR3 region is CASSSARGGQYF. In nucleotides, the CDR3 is TGTGCCAGCAGTTCGGCGAGGGGGGGGCAGTATTTT.

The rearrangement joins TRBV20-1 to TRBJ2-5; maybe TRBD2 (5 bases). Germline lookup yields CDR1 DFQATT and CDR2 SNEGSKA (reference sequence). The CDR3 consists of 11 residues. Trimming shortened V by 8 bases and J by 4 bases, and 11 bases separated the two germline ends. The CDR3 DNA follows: TGCAGTCCTGACTACCCAGAGACCCAGTACTTC. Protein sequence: CSPDYPETQYF.

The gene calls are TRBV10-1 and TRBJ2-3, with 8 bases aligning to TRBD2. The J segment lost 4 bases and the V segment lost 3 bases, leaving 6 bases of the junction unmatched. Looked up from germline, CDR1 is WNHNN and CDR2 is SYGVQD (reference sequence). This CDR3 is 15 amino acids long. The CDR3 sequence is CASSDPAGAPDTQYF. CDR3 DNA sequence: TGCGCCAGCAGTGACCCAGCGGGGGCCCCAGATACGCAGTATTTT.

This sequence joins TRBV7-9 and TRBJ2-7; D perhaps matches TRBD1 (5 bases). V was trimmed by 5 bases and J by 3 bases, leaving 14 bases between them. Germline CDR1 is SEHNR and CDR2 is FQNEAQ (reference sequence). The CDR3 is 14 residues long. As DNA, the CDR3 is TGTGCCAGCAGCCCTGTGGACACCAACTACGAGCAGTACTTC. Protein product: CASSPVDTNYEQYF.

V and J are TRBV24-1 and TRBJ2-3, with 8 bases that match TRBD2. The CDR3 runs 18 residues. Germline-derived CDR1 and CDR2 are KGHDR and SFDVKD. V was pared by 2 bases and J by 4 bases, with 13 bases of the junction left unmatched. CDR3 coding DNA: TGTGCCACCAGTGATTCCCCCTTAGGCGGGGGGCGCGCAGATACGCAGTATTTT. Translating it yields CATSDSPLGGGRADTQYF.

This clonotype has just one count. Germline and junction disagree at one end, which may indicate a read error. The CDR3 coding sequence is TGCGCCAGCAGCTTGGCAGAGACCCGGTACTTC. The encoded protein is CASSLAETRYF. The V call is TRBV5-1, the J call TRBJ2-5; D unresolved. This CDR3 has 11 residues. Germline V CDR1 and CDR2: SGHRS, YFSETQ.

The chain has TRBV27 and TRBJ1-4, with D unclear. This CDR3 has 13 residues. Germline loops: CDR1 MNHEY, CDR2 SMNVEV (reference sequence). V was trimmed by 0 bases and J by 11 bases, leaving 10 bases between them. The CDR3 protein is CASSLSGSSKLFF. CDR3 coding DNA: TGTGCCAGCAGTTTATCGGGCAGCTCGAAACTGTTTTTT.

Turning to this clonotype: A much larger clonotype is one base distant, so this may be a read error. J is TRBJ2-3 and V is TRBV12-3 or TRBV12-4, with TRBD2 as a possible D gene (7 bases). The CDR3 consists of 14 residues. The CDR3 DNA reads TGTGCCAGCAGTGTTAGGGGGGGCGGAGATGCGCAGTATTTT. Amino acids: CASSVRGGGDAQYF.

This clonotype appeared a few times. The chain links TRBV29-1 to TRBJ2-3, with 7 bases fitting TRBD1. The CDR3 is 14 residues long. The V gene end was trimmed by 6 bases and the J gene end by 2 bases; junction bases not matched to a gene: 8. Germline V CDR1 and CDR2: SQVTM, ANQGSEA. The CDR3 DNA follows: TGCAGCGTCTCGGACAGGAGATACACAGATACGCAGTATTTT. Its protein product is CSVSDRRYTDTQYF.

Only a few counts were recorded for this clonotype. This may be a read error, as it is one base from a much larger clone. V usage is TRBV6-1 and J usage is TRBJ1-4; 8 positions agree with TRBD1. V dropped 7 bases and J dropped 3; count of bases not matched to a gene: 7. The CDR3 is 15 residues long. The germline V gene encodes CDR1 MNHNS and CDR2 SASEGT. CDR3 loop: CASTPVGQANEKLFF. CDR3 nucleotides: TGTGCCAGCACCCCAGTGGGACAGGCTAATGAAAAACTGTTTTTT.